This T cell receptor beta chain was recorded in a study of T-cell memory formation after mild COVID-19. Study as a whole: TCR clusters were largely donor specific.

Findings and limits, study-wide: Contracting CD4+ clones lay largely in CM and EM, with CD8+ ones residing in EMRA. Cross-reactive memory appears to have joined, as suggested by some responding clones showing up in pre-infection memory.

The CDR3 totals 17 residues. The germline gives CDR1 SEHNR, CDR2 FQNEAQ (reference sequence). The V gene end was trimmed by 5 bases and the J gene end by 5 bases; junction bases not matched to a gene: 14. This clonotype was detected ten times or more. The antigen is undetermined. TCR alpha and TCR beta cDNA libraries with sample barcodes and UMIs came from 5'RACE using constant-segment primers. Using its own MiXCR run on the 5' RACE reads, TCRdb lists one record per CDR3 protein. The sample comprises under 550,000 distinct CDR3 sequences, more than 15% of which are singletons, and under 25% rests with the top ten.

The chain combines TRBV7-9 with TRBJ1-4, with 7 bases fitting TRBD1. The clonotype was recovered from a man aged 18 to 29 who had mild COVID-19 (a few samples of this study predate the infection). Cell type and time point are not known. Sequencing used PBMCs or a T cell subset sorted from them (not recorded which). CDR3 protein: CASSRTGRSALNEKLFF. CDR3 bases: TGTGCCAGCAGCCGGACAGGAAGGTCCGCCTTAAATGAAAAACTGTTTTTT.